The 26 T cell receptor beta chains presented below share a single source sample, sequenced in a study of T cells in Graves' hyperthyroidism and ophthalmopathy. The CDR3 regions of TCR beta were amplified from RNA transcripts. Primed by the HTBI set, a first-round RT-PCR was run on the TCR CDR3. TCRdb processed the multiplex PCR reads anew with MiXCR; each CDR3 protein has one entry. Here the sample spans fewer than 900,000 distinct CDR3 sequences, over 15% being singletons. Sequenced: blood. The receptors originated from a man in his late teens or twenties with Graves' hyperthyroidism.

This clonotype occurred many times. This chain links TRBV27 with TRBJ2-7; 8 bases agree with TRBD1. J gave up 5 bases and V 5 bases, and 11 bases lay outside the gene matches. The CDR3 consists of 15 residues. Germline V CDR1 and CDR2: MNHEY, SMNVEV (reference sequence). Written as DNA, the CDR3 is TGTGCCAGCAGTGACCCAGGGACAGGTAGGAACGAGCAGTACTTC. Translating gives CASSDPGTGRNEQYF.

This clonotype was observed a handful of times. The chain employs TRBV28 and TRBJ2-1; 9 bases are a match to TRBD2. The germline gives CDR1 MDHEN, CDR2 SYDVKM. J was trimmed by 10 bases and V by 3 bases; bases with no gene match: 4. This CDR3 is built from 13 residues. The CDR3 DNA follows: TGTGCCAGCAGTTTCTCCGGGACTAGCGAGCAGTTCTTC. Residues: CASSFSGTSEQFF.

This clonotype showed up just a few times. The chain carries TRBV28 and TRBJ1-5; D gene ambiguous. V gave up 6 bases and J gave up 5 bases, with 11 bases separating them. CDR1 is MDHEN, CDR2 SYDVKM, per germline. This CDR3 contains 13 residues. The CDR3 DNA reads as TGTGCCAGCAGATTGGGTATGGATCAGCCCCAGCATTTT. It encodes CASRLGMDQPQHF.

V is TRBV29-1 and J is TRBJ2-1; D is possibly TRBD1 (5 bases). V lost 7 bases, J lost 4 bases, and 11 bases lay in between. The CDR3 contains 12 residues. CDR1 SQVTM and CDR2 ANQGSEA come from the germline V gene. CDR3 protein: CSATVKYNEQFF. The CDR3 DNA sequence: TGCAGCGCGACAGTGAAATACAATGAGCAGTTCTTC.

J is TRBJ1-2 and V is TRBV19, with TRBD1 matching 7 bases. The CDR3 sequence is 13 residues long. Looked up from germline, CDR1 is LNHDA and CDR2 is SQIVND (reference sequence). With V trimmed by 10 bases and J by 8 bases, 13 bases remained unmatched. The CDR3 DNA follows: TGTGCCACGAACAGGGGATGGATGGGCGGCTACACCTTC. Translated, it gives CATNRGWMGGYTF.

CDR3 coding DNA: TGTGCCAGCAGTTCCCCGGGACTAGCGGGAGTCCACGAGCAGTACTTC. Protein: CASSSPGLAGVHEQYF. The chain is built from TRBV27 and TRBJ2-7; TRBD2 aligns across 14 bases. The length of the CDR3 is 16 residues. Germline-derived CDR1 and CDR2 are MNHEY and SMNVEV (reference sequence). Losses at the gene ends were 4 bases for V and 5 bases for J; bases not matched to a gene: 7.

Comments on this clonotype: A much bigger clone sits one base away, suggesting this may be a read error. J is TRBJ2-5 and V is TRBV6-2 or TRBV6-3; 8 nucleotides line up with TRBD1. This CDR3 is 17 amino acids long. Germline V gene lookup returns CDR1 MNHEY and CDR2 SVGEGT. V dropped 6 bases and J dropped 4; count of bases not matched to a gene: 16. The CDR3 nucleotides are TGTGCCAGCAGCACTCTCTTAACAGGGGGAGAAGGAGAGACCCAGTACTTC. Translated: CASSTLLTGGEGETQYF.

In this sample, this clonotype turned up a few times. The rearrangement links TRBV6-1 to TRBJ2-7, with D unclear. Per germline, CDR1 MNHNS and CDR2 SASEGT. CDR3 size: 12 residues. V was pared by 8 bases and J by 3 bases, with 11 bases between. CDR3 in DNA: TGTGCCAGCTGGGATTCGAGCTACGAGCAGTACTTC. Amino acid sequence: CASWDSSYEQYF.

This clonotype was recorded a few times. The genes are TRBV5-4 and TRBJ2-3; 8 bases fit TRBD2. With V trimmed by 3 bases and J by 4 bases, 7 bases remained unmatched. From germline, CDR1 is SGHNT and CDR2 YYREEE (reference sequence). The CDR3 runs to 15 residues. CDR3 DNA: TGTGCCAGCAGCTCGGCGGCGGGAGGAGCAGATACGCAGTATTTT. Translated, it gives CASSSAAGGADTQYF.

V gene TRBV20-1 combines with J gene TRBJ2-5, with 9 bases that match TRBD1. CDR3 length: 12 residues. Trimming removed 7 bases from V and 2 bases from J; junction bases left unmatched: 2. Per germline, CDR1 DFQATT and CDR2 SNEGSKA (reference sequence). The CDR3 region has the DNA TGCAGTGGACAGGGGGTTCAAGAGACCCAGTACTTC. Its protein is CSGQGVQETQYF.

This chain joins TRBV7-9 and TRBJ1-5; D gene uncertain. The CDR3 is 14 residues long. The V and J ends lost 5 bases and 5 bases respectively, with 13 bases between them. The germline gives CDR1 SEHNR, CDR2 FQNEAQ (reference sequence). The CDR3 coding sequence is TGTGCCAGCAGCCACTTTGGTAACGATCAGCCCCAGCATTTT. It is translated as CASSHFGNDQPQHF.

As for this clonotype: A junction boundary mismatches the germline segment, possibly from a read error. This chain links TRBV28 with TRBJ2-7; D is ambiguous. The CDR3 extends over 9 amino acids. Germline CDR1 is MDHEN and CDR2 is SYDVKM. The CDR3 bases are TGCGGTACTGCCTACGAGCAGTACTTC. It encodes CGTAYEQYF.

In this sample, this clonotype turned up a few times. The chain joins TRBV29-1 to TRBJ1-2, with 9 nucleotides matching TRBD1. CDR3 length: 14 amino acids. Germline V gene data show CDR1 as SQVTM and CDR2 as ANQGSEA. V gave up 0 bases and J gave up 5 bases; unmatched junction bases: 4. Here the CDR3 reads CSVEDPDRGYGYTF. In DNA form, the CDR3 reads TGCAGCGTTGAAGACCCGGACAGGGGATATGGCTACACCTTC.

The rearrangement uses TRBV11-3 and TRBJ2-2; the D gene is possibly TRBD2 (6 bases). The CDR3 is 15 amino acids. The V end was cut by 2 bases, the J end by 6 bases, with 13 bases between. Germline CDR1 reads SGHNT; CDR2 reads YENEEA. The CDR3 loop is CASSLLTGVAGELFF. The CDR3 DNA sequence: TGTGCCAGCAGCTTATTGACGGGAGTGGCCGGGGAGCTGTTTTTT.

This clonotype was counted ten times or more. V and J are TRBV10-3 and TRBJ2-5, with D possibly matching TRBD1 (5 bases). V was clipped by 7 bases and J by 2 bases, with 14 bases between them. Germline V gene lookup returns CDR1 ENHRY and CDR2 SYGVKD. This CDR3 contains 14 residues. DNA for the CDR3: TGTGCCATCAAGCCCGCGACAGATCAAGAGACCCAGTACTTC. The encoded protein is CAIKPATDQETQYF.

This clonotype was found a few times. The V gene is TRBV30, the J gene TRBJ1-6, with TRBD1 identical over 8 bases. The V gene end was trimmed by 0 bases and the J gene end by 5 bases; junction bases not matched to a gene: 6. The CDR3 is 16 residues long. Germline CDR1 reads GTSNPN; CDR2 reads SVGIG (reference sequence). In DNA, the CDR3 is TGTGCCTGGAGTGTAAGACAGGGGCAAAATAATTCACCCCTCCACTTT. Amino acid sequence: CAWSVRQGQNNSPLHF. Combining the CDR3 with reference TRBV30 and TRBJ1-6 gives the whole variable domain SQTIHQWPATLVQPVGSPLSLECTVEGTSNPNLYWYRQAAGRGLQLLFYSVGIGQISSEVPQNLSASRPQDRQFILSSKKLLLSDSGFYLCAWSVRQGQNNSPLHFGNGTRLTVT.

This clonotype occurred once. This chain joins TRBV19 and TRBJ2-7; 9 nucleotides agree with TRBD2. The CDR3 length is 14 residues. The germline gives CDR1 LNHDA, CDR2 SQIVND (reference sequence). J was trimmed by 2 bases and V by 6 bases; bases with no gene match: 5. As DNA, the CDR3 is TGTGCCAGTAGGTTAGCGGGAGATGCCTACGAGCAGTACTTC. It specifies CASRLAGDAYEQYF.

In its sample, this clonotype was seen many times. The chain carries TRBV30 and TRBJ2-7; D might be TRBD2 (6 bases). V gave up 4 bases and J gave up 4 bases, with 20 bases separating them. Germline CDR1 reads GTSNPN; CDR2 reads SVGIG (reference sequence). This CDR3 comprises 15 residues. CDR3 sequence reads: CAWNRKTGVRYEQYF. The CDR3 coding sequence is TGTGCCTGGAACCGAAAGACGGGAGTAAGGTACGAGCAGTACTTC.

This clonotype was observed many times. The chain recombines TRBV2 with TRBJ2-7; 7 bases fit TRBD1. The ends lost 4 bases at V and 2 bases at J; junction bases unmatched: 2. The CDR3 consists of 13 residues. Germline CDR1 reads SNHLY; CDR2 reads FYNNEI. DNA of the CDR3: TGTGCCAGCAGTGGCACAGGGGCCTACGAGCAGTACTTC. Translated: CASSGTGAYEQYF.

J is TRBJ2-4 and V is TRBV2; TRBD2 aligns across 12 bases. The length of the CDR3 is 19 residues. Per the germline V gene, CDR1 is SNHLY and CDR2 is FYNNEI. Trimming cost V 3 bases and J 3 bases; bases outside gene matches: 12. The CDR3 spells CASSEVPSGRAGVKNIQYF. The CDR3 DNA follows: TGTGCCAGCAGTGAGGTTCCTAGCGGGAGGGCCGGGGTCAAAAACATTCAGTACTTC.

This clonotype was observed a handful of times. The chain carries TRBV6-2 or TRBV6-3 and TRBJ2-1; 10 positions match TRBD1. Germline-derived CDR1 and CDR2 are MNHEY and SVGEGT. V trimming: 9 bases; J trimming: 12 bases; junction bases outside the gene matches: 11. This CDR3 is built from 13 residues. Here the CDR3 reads CASRGTGEFWQFF. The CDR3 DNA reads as TGTGCCAGTCGGGGGACAGGGGAGTTTTGGCAGTTCTTC.

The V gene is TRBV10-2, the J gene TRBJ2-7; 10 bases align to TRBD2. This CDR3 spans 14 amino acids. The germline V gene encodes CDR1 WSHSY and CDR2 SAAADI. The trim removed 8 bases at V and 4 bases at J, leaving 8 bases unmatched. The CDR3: CASAQASGSYEQYF. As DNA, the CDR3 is TGCGCCAGCGCACAGGCTAGCGGGAGTTACGAGCAGTACTTC.

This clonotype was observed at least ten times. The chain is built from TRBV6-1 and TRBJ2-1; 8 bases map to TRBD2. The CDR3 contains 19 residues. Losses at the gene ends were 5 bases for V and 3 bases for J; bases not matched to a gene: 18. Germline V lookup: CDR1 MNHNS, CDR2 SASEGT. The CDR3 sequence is CASSFTNPGERGFYNEQFF. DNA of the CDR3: TGTGCCAGCAGTTTCACGAATCCCGGGGAGCGGGGGTTCTACAATGAGCAGTTCTTC.

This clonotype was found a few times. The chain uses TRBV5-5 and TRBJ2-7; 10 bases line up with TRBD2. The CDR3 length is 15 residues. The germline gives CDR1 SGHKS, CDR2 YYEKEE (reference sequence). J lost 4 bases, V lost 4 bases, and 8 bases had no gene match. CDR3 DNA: TGTGCCAGCAGCCTATCTAGCGGGAGTCGGTACGAGCAGTACTTC. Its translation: CASSLSSGSRYEQYF.

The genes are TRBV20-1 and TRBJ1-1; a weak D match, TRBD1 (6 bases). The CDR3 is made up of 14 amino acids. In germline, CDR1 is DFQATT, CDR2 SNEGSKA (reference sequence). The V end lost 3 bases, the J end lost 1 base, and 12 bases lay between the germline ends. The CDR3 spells CSASAVGQNTEAFF. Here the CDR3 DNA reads TGCAGTGCTAGTGCCGTGGGACAGAACACTGAAGCTTTCTTT.

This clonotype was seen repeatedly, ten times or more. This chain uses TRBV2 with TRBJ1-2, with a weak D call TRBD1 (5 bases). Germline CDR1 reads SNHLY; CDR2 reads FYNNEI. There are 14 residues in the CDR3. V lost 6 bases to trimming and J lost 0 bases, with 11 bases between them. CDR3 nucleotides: TGTGCCAGCAGAAGGGACTTAGCTAACTATGGCTACACCTTC. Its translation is CASRRDLANYGYTF. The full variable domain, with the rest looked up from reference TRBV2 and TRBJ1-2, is EPEVTQTPSHQVTQMGQEVILRCVPISNHLYFYWYRQILGQKVEFLVSFYNNEISEKSEIFDDQFSVERPDGSNFTLKIRSTKLEDSAMYFCASRRDLANYGYTFGSGTRLTVV.